This passage covers 14 T cell receptor beta chains from one sample sequenced in a study of T cell changes during pregnancy in multiple sclerosis. The protocol was immunoSEQ multiplex PCR, while the TCRdb copy is restricted to in-frame clones and leaves out a portion. The data show tens of thousands of clones, just over 85% seen once. The source material was CD8+ T cells from peripheral blood mononuclear cells, sampled in the first trimester of pregnancy. All receptors derive from a female donor in good health, enrolled as a control in a pregnancy study.

This rearrangement joins TRBV7-2 to TRBJ1-1, with TRBD1 identical over 7 bases. CDR3 length equals 15 residues. V was clipped by 4 bases and J by 4 bases; unmatched bases: 9. Germline values: CDR1 SGHTA, CDR2 FQGNSA. CDR3 residues: CASSSTGVGGTEAFF. In nucleotides, the CDR3 is TGTGCCAGCAGCTCCACAGGGGTGGGGGGCACTGAAGCTTTCTTT.

This chain connects TRBV9 to TRBJ1-2; 9 nucleotides align to TRBD1. The CDR3 consists of 15 residues. V shed 4 bases, J shed 7 bases, and the junction held 11 bases outside the gene matches. CDR1 is SGDLS, CDR2 YYNGEE, per germline. CDR3 loop: CASSPTGQGKFGYTF. In DNA form, the CDR3 reads TGTGCCAGCAGCCCCACCGGACAGGGGAAGTTTGGCTACACCTTC.

The chain combines TRBV4-3 with TRBJ2-7, with D possibly TRBD2 on 6 matching bases. Germline V CDR1 and CDR2: LGHNA, YSLEER. V was clipped by 1 base and J by 0 bases, with 16 bases between them. The CDR3 length is 17 residues. For the CDR3, the DNA is TGCGCCAGCAGCCAAGGGGGAACGGGGGACCGCTCCTACGAGCAGTACTTC. Encoded protein: CASSQGGTGDRSYEQYF.

This chain uses TRBV4-1 with TRBJ1-1; no reliable D call. This CDR3 has 14 amino acids. CDR1 and CDR2 from the germline V gene are MGHRA and YSYEKL. Trimming shortened V by 4 bases and J by 0 bases, and 9 bases separated the two germline ends. This chain's CDR3 is CASSPGNLNTEAFF. The CDR3 DNA sequence: TGCGCCAGCAGCCCCGGGAACTTGAACACTGAAGCTTTCTTT.

CDR3 in DNA: TGTGCCAGTAGTATGACTGAGGGCGCCGAGCAGTACTTC. Amino acids: CASSMTEGAEQYF. The J gene is TRBJ2-7, the V gene TRBV19, with TRBD2 as a possible D gene (5 bases). The CDR3 totals 13 residues. The germline CDR1 and CDR2 sequences are LNHDA and SQIVND (reference sequence). V lost 3 bases to trimming and J lost 6 bases, with 12 bases between them.

The chain's CDR3 is CSASGQGSYEQYF. The DNA of the CDR3 is TGCAGCGCCTCGGGACAGGGGAGCTACGAGCAGTACTTC. This chain joins TRBV29-1 and TRBJ2-7; 10 nucleotides align to TRBD1. Trimming cost V 7 bases and J 3 bases; bases outside gene matches: 6. Looked up from germline, CDR1 is SQVTM and CDR2 is ANQGSEA. The CDR3 loop spans 13 amino acids.

A word on this clone: This specimen includes other DNA sequences encoding the same CDR3. The V call is TRBV19, the J call TRBJ1-5, with 7 bases aligning to TRBD1. This CDR3 region has 13 residues. Germline values: CDR1 LNHDA, CDR2 SQIVND (reference sequence). Unmatched junction bases numbered 1, after V lost 8 bases and J lost 0 bases. The CDR3 here is CASGQDSNQPQHF. CDR3 DNA sequence: TGTGCCAGTGGACAGGATAGCAATCAGCCCCAGCATTTT.

The chain has TRBV7-9 and TRBJ2-7, with 7 positions matching TRBD1. The CDR3 is 13 residues long. The junction had 7 bases not matched to a gene; V was cut back by 6 bases and J by 5 bases. CDR1 is SEHNR and CDR2 is FQNEAQ in the germline V gene (reference sequence). The CDR3 DNA reads as TGTGCCAGCAGTGACAGGGCGGCCAACGAGCAGTACTTC. Its protein product is CASSDRAANEQYF. The full variable domain, its missing parts supplied by reference TRBV7-9 and TRBJ2-7, is DTGVSQNPRHKITKRGQNVTFRCDPISEHNRLYWYRQTLGQGPEFLTYFQNEAQLEKSRLLSDRFSAERPKGSFSTLEIQRTEQGDSAMYLCASSDRAANEQYFGPGTRLTVT.

This clone is a singleton in its sample. V is TRBV2 and J is TRBJ2-3; 7 bases map to TRBD2. V trimming: 8 bases; J trimming: 0 bases; junction bases outside the gene matches: 8. The CDR3 is 15 residues long. Per germline, CDR1 SNHLY and CDR2 FYNNEI. The CDR3 bases are TGTGCCAGCTCTGGGGGGGGGAGTAGCACAGATACGCAGTATTTT. This codes for CASSGGGSSTDTQYF.

The chain employs TRBV19 and TRBJ2-7; D is uncertain. The CDR3 has 12 residues. The germline gives CDR1 LNHDA, CDR2 SQIVND (reference sequence). V dropped 10 bases and J dropped 0 bases, with 10 bases sitting between them. The CDR3 reads CATLTDSYEQYF. DNA of the CDR3: TGTGCCACCTTGACTGACTCCTACGAGCAGTACTTC.

This clone came up many times. The CDR3 spells CASSQDHLQGYTDTQYF. CDR3 bases: TGTGCCAGCAGCCAAGACCACCTACAGGGTTACACAGATACGCAGTATTTT. The chain recombines TRBV14 with TRBJ2-3; possibly TRBD1 for D (6 bases). The CDR3 loop spans 17 amino acids. V lost 0 bases to trimming and J lost 2 bases, with 15 bases between them. Looked up from germline, CDR1 is SGHDN and CDR2 is FVKESK.

V and J are TRBV19 and TRBJ2-2; D possibly corresponds to TRBD1 (6 bases). The V and J ends lost 3 bases and 3 bases respectively, with 11 bases between them. CDR3 length: 15 amino acids. Looked up from germline, CDR1 is LNHDA and CDR2 is SQIVND (reference sequence). The DNA of the CDR3 is TGTGCCAGTAGTATGGGTGGGGGCTACACCGGGGAGCTGTTTTTT. This translates into CASSMGGGYTGELFF.

The sample holds many counts of this clone. The rearrangement links TRBV4-1 to TRBJ1-2; 7 bases match TRBD1. Germline CDR1 is MGHRA and CDR2 is YSYEKL. V lost 1 base to trimming and J lost 4 bases; unmatched junction nucleotides: 6. This CDR3 has 15 residues. The CDR3 DNA reads as TGCGCCAGCAGCCAAGGGACAGGAAGACTCTATGGCTACACCTTC. Encoded protein: CASSQGTGRLYGYTF.

This clone was detected only a few times. The chain carries TRBV6-1 and TRBJ2-7, with 7 positions matching TRBD2. V was clipped by 3 bases and J by 2 bases; unmatched bases: 7. The CDR3 runs 15 residues. Germline assignment: CDR1 MNHNS and CDR2 SASEGT. In nucleotides, the CDR3 is TGTGCCAGCAGTGATGGGGCTAGCGGTCCCTACGAGCAGTACTTC. It yields the protein CASSDGASGPYEQYF.